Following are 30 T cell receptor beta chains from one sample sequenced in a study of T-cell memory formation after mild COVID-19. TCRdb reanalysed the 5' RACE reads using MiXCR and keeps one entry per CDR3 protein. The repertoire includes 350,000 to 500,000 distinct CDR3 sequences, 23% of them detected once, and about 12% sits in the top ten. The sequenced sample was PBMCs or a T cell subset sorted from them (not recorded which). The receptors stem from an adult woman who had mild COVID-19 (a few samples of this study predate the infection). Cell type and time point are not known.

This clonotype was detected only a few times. The CDR3 nucleotides are TGTGCCAGCAGCTTAACCGCTAGACAGGGAAGGGGGTACGAGCAGTACTTC. Its protein product is CASSLTARQGRGYEQYF. The chain couples TRBV7-6 to TRBJ2-7; 7 bases line up with TRBD1. This CDR3 comprises 17 residues. The germline V gene has CDR1 SGHVS and CDR2 FNYEAQ. After removal of 2 bases from V and 4 bases from J, the junction contained 14 bases not matched to a gene.

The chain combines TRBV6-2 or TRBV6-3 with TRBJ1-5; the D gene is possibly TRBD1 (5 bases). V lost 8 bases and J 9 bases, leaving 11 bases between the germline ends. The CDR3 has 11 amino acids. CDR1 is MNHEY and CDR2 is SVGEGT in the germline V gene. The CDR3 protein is CASGGRRPQHF. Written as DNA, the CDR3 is TGTGCCAGCGGGGGAAGGCGGCCCCAGCATTTT.

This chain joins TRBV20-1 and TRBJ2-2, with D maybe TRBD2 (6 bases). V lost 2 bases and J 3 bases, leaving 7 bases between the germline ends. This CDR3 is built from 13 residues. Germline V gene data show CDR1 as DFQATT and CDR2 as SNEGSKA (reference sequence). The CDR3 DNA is TGCAGTGCTAGATCGGGGGACACCGGGGAGCTGTTTTTT. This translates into CSARSGDTGELFF.

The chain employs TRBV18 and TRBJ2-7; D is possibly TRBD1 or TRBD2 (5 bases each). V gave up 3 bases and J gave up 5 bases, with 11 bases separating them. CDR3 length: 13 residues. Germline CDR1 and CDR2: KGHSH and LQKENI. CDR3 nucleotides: TGTGCCAGCTCACCGGGGGTTCGGGACGAGCAGTACTTC. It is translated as CASSPGVRDEQYF.

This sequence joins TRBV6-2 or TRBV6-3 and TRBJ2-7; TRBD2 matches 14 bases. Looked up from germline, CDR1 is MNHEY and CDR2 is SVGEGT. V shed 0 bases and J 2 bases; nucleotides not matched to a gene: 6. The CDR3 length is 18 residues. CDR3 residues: CASSYSTGLAGAPYEQYF. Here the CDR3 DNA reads TGTGCCAGCAGTTACTCGACGGGACTAGCGGGAGCCCCCTACGAGCAGTACTTC.

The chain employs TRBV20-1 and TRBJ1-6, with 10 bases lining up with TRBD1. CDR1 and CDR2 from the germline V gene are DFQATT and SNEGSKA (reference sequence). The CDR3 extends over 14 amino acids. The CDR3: CGQTGGENNSPLHF. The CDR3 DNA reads TGCGGACAGACAGGGGGCGAAAATAATTCACCCCTCCACTTT.

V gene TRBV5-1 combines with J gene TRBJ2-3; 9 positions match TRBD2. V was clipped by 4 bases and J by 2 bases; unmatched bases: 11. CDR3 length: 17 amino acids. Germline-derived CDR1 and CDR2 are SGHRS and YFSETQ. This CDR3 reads CASSPEGSGGPTDTQYF. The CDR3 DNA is TGCGCCAGCAGCCCCGAAGGTAGCGGGGGCCCCACAGATACGCAGTATTTT.

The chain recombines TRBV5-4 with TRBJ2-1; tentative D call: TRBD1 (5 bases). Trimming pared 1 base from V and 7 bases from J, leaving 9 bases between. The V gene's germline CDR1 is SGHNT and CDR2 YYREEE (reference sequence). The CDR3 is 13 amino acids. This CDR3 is CASSLTGANEQFF. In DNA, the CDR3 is TGTGCCAGCAGCTTGACAGGTGCGAATGAGCAGTTCTTC.

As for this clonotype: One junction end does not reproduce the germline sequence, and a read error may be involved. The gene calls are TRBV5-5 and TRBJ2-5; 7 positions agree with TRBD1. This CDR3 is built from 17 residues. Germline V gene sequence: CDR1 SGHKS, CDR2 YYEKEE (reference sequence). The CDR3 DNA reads TGTGCCAGCAGCTCGAAGCTATACAGGGGAGACCAGGAGACCCAGTACTTC. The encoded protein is CASSSKLYRGDQETQYF.

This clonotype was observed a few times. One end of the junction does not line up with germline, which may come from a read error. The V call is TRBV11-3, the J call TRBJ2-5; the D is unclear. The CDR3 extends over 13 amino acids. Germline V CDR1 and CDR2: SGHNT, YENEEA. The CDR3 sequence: CASSLGVSETQYF. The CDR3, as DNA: TGTGCCAGCAGTTTAGGAGTTTCGGAGACCCAGTACTTC.

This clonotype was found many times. The CDR3 coding sequence is TGTGCCAGCAGCTTCGCCAGGGGAGCCTACGAGCAGTACTTC. Encoded protein: CASSFARGAYEQYF. The gene calls are TRBV7-2 and TRBJ2-7; weak D call: TRBD1 (6 bases). This CDR3 spans 14 amino acids. V was shortened by 3 bases and J by 2 bases, with 11 bases between the two germline ends. Germline lookup yields CDR1 SGHTA and CDR2 FQGNSA.

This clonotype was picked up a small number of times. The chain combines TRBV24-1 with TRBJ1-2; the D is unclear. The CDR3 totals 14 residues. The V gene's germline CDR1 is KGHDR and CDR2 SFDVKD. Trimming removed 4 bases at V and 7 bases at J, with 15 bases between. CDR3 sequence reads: CATSETAEGVGYTF. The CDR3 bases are TGTGCCACCAGTGAAACGGCCGAGGGCGTTGGCTACACCTTC.

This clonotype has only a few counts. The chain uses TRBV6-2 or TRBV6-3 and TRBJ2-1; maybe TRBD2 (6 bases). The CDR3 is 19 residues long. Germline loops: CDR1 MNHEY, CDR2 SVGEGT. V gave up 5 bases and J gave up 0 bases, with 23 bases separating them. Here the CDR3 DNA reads TGTGCCAGCAGTACGTTACGTTCTCTGGCGGAGGGCTCCTACAATGAGCAGTTCTTC. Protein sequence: CASSTLRSLAEGSYNEQFF.

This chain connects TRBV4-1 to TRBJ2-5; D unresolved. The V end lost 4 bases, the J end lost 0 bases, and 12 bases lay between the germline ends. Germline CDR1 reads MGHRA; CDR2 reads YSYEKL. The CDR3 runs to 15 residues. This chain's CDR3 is CASSLHRYNQETQYF. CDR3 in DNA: TGCGCCAGCAGCCTTCATCGGTATAACCAAGAGACCCAGTACTTC.

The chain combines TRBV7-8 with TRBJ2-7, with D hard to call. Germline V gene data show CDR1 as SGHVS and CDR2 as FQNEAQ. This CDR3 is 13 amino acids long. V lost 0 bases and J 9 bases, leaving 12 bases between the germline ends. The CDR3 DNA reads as TGTGCCAGCAGCTTAGCGGGAAGTTTGGTGCAGTACTTC. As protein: CASSLAGSLVQYF.

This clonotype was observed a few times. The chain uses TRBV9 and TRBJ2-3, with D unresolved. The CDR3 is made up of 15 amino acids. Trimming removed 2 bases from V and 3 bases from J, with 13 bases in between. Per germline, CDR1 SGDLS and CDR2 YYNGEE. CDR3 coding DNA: TGTGCCAGCAGCGTCGGTCTCGCGCTAACAGATACGCAGTATTTT. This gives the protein CASSVGLALTDTQYF.

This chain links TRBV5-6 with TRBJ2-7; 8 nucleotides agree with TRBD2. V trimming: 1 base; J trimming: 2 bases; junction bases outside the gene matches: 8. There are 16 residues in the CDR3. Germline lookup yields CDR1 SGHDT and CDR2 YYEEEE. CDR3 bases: TGTGCCAGCAGCTTGAGTCCCAGCGGGGGAACCTACGAGCAGTACTTC. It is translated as CASSLSPSGGTYEQYF.

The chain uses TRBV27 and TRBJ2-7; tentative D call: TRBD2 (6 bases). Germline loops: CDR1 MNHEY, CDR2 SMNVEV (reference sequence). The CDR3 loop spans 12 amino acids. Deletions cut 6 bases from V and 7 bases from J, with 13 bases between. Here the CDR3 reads CASRTTAGEQYF. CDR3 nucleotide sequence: TGTGCCAGCAGAACGACCGCGGGGGAGCAGTACTTC.

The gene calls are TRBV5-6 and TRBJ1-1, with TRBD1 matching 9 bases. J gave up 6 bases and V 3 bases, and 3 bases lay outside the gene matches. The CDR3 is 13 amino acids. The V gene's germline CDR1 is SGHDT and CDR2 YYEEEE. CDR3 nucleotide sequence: TGTGCCAGCAGCTGGACAGGGGCCGCTGAAGCTTTCTTT. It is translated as CASSWTGAAEAFF.

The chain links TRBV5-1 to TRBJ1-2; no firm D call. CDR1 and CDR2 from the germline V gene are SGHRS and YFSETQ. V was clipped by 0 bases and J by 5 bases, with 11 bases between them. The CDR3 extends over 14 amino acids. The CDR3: CASSLDAKSYGYTF. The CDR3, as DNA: TGCGCCAGCAGCTTGGACGCTAAGTCGTATGGCTACACCTTC. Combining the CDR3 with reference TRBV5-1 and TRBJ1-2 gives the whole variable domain KAGVTQTPRYLIKTRGQQVTLSCSPISGHRSVSWYQQTPGQGLQFLFEYFSETQRNKGNFPGRFSGRQFSNSRSEMNVSTLELGDSALYLCASSLDAKSYGYTFGSGTRLTVV.

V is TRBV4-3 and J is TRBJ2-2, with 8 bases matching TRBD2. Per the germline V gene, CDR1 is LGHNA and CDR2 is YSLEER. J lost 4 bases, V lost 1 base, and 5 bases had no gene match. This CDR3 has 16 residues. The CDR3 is CASSQVAGRGTGELFF. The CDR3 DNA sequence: TGCGCCAGCAGCCAAGTAGCGGGACGGGGCACCGGGGAGCTGTTTTTT.

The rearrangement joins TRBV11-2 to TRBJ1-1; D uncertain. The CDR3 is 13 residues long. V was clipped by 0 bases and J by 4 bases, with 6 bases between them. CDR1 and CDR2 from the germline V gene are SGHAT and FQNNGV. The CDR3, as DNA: TGTGCCAGCAGCTTAGATTATCCCACTGAAGCTTTCTTT. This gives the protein CASSLDYPTEAFF. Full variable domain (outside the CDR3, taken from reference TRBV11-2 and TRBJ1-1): EAGVAQSPRYKIIEKRQSVAFWCNPISGHATLYWYQQILGQGPKLLIQFQNNGVVDDSQLPKDRFSAERLKGVDSTLKIQPAKLEDSAVYLCASSLDYPTEAFFGQGTRLTVV.

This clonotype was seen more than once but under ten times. The CDR3 loop reads CASSSGVGTTHETQYF. The CDR3 region has the DNA TGCGCCAGCAGCTCGGGGGTGGGGACTACCCATGAGACCCAGTACTTC. V and J are TRBV5-1 and TRBJ2-5; 7 positions match TRBD2. CDR3 size: 16 residues. With 3 bases clipped from V and 5 bases from J, the junction kept 13 bases outside the gene matches. The germline CDR1 and CDR2 sequences are SGHRS and YFSETQ.

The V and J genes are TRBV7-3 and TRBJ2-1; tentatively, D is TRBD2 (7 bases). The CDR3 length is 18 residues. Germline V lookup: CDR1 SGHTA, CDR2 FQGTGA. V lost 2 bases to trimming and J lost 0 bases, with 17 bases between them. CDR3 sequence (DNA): TGTGCCAGCAGCTTATGGGGGCTAGCGGTAATCTCCTACAATGAGCAGTTCTTC. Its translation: CASSLWGLAVISYNEQFF.

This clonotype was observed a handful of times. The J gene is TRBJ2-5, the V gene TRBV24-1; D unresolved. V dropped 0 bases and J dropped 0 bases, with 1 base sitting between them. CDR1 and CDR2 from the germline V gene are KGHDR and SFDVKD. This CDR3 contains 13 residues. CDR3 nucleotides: TGTGCCACCAGTGATTTGAACCAAGAGACCCAGTACTTC. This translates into CATSDLNQETQYF.

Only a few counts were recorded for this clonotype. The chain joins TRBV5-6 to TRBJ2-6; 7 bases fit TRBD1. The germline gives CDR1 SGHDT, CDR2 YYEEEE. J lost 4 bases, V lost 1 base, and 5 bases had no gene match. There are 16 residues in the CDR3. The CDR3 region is CASSLLQGSGANVLTF. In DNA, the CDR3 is TGTGCCAGCAGCTTGCTACAGGGGAGCGGGGCCAACGTCCTGACTTTC.

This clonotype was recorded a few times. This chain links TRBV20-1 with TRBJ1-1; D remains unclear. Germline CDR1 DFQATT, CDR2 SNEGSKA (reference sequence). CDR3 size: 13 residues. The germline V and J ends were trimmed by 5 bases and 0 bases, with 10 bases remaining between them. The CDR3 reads CSADRALNTEAFF. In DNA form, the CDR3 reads TGCAGTGCTGACCGGGCCCTGAACACTGAAGCTTTCTTT.

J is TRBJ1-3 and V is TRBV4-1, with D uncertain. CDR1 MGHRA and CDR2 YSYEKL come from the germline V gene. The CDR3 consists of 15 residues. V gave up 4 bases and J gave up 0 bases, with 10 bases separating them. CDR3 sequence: CASSLMISSGNTIYF. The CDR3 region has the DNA TGCGCCAGCAGCCTTATGATAAGCTCTGGAAACACCATATATTTT.

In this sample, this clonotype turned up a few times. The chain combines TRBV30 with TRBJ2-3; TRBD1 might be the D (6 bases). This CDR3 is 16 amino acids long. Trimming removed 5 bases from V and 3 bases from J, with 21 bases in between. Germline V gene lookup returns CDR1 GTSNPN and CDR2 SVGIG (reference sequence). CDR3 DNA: TGTGCCTGGGACGGACGACAGGCGGGCAAGACAGATACGCAGTATTTT. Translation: CAWDGRQAGKTDTQYF. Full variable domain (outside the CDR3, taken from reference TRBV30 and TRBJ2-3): SQTIHQWPATLVQPVGSPLSLECTVEGTSNPNLYWYRQAAGRGLQLLFYSVGIGQISSEVPQNLSASRPQDRQFILSSKKLLLSDSGFYLCAWDGRQAGKTDTQYFGPGTRLTVL.

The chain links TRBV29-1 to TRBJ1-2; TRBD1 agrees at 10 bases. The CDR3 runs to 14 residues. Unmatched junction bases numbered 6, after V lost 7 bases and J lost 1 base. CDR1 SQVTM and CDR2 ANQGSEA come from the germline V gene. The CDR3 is CSAGGDRGNYGYTF. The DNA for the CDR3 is TGCAGCGCTGGGGGGGACAGGGGTAACTATGGCTACACCTTC. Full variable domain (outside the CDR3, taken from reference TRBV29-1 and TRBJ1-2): SAVISQKPSRDICQRGTSLTIQCQVDSQVTMMFWYRQQPGQSLTLIATANQGSEATYESGFVIDKFPISRPNLTFSTLTVSNMSPEDSSIYLCSAGGDRGNYGYTFGSGTRLTVV.